Presented here are 14 T cell receptor beta chains from one specimen sequenced in a study of OX40 agonist ivuxolimab in advanced cancers. Measured with immunoSEQ multiplex PCR; TCRdb has only the in-frame clones, and not every one. The sample records some 69,000 clones, 89% being singletons. The sequenced sample was CD4+ or CD8+ T cells sorted from blood, obtained in a trial of the OX40 agonist ivuxolimab. The receptor source for this set is an adult with an advanced solid tumor such as melanoma, head and neck, liver or kidney cancer.

This clone came up once. This chain links TRBV9 with TRBJ2-7; D may be TRBD1 (6 bases). Germline values: CDR1 SGDLS, CDR2 YYNGEE. V lost 0 bases and J 4 bases, leaving 11 bases between the germline ends. CDR3 length: 14 amino acids. CDR3 coding DNA: TGTGCCAGCAGCGTAGGGCAGGGGCAGTACGAGCAGTACTTC. Residues: CASSVGQGQYEQYF.

This chain links TRBV5-1 with TRBJ1-1; tentative D call: TRBD1 (5 bases). Per germline, CDR1 SGHRS and CDR2 YFSETQ. V was pared by 4 bases and J by 4 bases, with 14 bases between. This CDR3 spans 14 amino acids. CDR3 amino acids: CASSPEAGTTEAFF. CDR3 coding DNA: TGCGCCAGCAGCCCGGAGGCGGGGACCACTGAAGCTTTCTTT.

The rearrangement uses TRBV6-6 and TRBJ2-7; no firm D call. Germline CDR1 is MNHNY and CDR2 is SVGAGI (reference sequence). The germline V and J ends were trimmed by 7 bases and 6 bases, with 19 bases remaining between them. The CDR3 has 14 amino acids. The CDR3 DNA sequence: TGTGCCAGCAAGGTTGGTGTGCTGGGCGGCGAGCAGTACTTC. Translation: CASKVGVLGGEQYF.

The rearrangement joins TRBV9 to TRBJ2-2; 11 bases fit TRBD1. Germline V gives CDR1 SGDLS, CDR2 YYNGEE. This CDR3 comprises 18 residues. V lost 3 bases, J lost 7 bases, and 14 bases stayed unmatched. The CDR3 reads CASSADHQDRGPDGELFF. CDR3 DNA sequence: TGTGCCAGCAGCGCCGACCACCAGGACAGGGGGCCGGACGGGGAGCTGTTTTTT.

This sequence joins TRBV7-9 and TRBJ2-1; TRBD1 is a possible D gene (6 bases). The CDR3 consists of 15 residues. Germline CDR1 reads SEHNR; CDR2 reads FQNEAQ (reference sequence). V lost 5 bases and J 10 bases, leaving 21 bases between the germline ends. DNA of the CDR3: TGTGCCAGCAGCGCCCGGGACATAAGTACATACGAGCAGTTCTTC. Its protein product is CASSARDISTYEQFF.

The chain couples TRBV4-1 to TRBJ1-4; 7 positions match TRBD1. This CDR3 region has 18 residues. Germline CDR1 is MGHRA and CDR2 is YSYEKL. J lost 2 bases, V lost 3 bases, and 12 bases had no gene match. The CDR3 DNA sequence: TGCGCCAGCAGCCATCGGGAGACAGGCAGGGGGACTAATGAAAAACTGTTTTTT. Its translation: CASSHRETGRGTNEKLFF.

The chain recombines TRBV13 with TRBJ1-6, with D possibly TRBD1 on 5 matching bases. This CDR3 has 19 residues. Germline V lookup: CDR1 PRHDT, CDR2 FYEKMQ (reference sequence). Trimming took 6 bases from V and 8 from J, leaving 29 bases between them. The CDR3 nucleotides read TGTGCCAGCAGGTACCACGCCGGGACTGCGTCCGGGGTTCATTCACCCCTCCACTTT. It encodes CASRYHAGTASGVHSPLHF.

The rearrangement uses TRBV11-3 and TRBJ1-4; a weak D match, TRBD1 (5 bases). V lost 5 bases to trimming and J lost 3 bases, with 10 bases between them. Germline V gene data show CDR1 as SGHNT and CDR2 as YENEEA. The CDR3 runs to 14 residues. CDR3 in amino acids: CASSIMGANEKLFF. The CDR3 nucleotides read TGTGCCAGCAGCATTATGGGGGCTAATGAAAAACTGTTTTTT.

The V call is TRBV10-1, the J call TRBJ2-1, with 9 bases identical to TRBD2. The germline CDR1 and CDR2 sequences are WNHNN and SYGVQD (reference sequence). The CDR3 is 16 residues long. Losses at the gene ends were 2 bases for V and 5 bases for J; bases not matched to a gene: 7. CDR3: CASSEMGASGNNEQFF. CDR3 sequence (DNA): TGCGCCAGCAGTGAGATGGGGGCTAGCGGGAACAATGAGCAGTTCTTC.

This chain joins TRBV5-6 and TRBJ2-7, with D possibly matching TRBD2 (6 bases). This CDR3 is built from 14 residues. V shed 3 bases and J shed 2 bases, with 12 bases lying between them. CDR1 SGHDT and CDR2 YYEEEE come from the germline V gene. This chain's CDR3 is CASSSYSGAYEQYF. DNA of the CDR3: TGTGCCAGCAGCTCCTATTCGGGAGCCTACGAGCAGTACTTC.

Only one count was recorded for this clone. V gene TRBV7-3 combines with J gene TRBJ2-3; no clear D gene. CDR3 length equals 12 residues. Trimming took off 2 bases at V and 10 bases at J, with 10 bases between the two ends. Germline lookup yields CDR1 SGHTA and CDR2 FQGTGA. Here the CDR3 DNA reads TGTGCCAGCAGCTTAGGTAGAAGTGCGCAGTATTTT. Its protein product is CASSLGRSAQYF.

This clone was recorded a few times. The rearrangement links TRBV5-1 to TRBJ2-5; D gene uncertain. The CDR3 has 14 residues. Germline V lookup: CDR1 SGHRS, CDR2 YFSETQ. Trimming took 0 bases from V and 2 from J, leaving 8 bases between them. The CDR3 sequence is CASSLAGGQETQYF. CDR3 bases: TGCGCCAGCAGCTTGGCCGGCGGTCAAGAGACCCAGTACTTC. The full variable domain, completed using reference TRBV5-1 and TRBJ2-5, is KAGVTQTPRYLIKTRGQQVTLSCSPISGHRSVSWYQQTPGQGLQFLFEYFSETQRNKGNFPGRFSGRQFSNSRSEMNVSTLELGDSALYLCASSLAGGQETQYFGPGTRLLVL.

Here the CDR3 DNA reads TGTGCCAGCAGCCCTAGATTTGGGGACTACGAGCAGTACTTC. Encoded protein: CASSPRFGDYEQYF. The gene calls are TRBV13 and TRBJ2-7; D uncertain. With 5 bases removed from V and 3 bases from J, the gap between germline ends came to 14 bases. This CDR3 contains 14 residues. Germline CDR1 reads PRHDT; CDR2 reads FYEKMQ (reference sequence).

This clone was detected once. The chain uses TRBV6-5 and TRBJ1-1, with a possible D match to TRBD1 (6 bases). Germline V lookup: CDR1 MNHEY, CDR2 SVGAGI. The CDR3 covers 16 residues. Trimming shortened V by 2 bases and J by 5 bases, and 18 bases separated the two germline ends. The CDR3 nucleotides are TGTGCCAGCAGTTACACGACAGGTCTCGGGTGGACTGAAGCTTTCTTT. The encoded protein is CASSYTTGLGWTEAFF.